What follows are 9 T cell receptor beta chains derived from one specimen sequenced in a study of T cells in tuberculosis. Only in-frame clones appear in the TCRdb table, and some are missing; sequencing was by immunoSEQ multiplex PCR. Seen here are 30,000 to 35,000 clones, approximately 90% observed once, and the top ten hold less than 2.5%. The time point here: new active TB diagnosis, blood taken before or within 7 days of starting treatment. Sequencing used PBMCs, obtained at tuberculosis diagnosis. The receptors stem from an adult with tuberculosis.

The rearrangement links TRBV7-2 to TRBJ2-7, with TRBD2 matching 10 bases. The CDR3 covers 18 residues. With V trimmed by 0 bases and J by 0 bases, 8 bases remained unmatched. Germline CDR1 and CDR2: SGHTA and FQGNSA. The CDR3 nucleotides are TGTGCCAGCAGCTTAGCTCTGGCTAGCGGGGGAAACTCCTACGAGCAGTACTTC. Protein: CASSLALASGGNSYEQYF.

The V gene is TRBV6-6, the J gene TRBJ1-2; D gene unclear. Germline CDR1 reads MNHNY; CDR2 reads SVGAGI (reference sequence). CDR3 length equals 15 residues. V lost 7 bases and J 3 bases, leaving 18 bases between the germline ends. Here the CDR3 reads CASTYLPGADYGYTF. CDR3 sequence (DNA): TGTGCCAGCACCTACCTCCCGGGTGCGGACTATGGCTACACCTTC.

The CDR3 reads CASSYPGDTQYF. The CDR3 nucleotides are TGTGCCAGCAGTTACCCTGGCGATACGCAGTATTTT. The chain employs TRBV6-6 and TRBJ2-3; D is ambiguous. Germline V gives CDR1 MNHNY, CDR2 SVGAGI (reference sequence). V shed 2 bases and J shed 6 bases, with 6 bases lying between them. This CDR3 is 12 amino acids long.

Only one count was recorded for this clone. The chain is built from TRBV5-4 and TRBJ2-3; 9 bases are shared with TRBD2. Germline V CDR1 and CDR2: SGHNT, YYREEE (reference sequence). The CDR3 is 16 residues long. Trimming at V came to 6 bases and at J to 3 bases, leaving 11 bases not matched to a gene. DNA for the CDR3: TGTGCCAGCACCACCGGCCTAGCGGGGATTACAGATACGCAGTATTTT. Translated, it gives CASTTGLAGITDTQYF. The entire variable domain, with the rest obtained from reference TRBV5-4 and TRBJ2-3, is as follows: ETGVTQSPTHLIKTRGQQVTLRCSSQSGHNTVSWYQQALGQGPQFIFQYYREEENGRGNFPPRFSGLQFPNYSSELNVNALELDDSALYLCASTTGLAGITDTQYFGPGTRLTVL.

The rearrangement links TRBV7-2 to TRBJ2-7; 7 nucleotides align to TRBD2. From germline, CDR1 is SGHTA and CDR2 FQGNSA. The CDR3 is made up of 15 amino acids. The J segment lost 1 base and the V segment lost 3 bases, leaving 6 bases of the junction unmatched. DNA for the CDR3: TGTGCCAGCAGCTTCAGCGGGGCCGCATCCTACGAGCAGTACTTC. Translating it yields CASSFSGAASYEQYF.

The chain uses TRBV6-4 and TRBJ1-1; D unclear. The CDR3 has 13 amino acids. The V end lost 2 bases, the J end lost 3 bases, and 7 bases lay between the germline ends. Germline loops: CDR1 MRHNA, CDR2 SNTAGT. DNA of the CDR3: TGTGCCAGCAGTGACGAGATTGACACTGAAGCTTTCTTT. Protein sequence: CASSDEIDTEAFF.

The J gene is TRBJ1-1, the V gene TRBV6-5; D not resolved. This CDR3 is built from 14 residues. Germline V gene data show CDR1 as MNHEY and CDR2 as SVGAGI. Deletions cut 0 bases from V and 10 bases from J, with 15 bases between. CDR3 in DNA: TGTGCCAGCAGTTACTCGCCCGAGGCGGAGGGAGCTTTCTTT. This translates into CASSYSPEAEGAFF.

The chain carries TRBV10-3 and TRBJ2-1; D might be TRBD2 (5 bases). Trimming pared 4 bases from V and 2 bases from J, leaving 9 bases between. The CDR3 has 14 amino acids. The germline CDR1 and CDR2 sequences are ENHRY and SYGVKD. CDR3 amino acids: CAISGTEAYNEQFF. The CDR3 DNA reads TGTGCCATCAGTGGGACTGAAGCCTACAATGAGCAGTTCTTC.

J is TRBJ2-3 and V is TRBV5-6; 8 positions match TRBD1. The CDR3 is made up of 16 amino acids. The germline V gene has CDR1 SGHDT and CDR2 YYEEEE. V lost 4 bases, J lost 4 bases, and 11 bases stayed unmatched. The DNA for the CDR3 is TGTGCCAGCAGCCCATGGTGGACAGGGAATTCAGATACGCAGTATTTT. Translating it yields CASSPWWTGNSDTQYF.